This T cell receptor (beta chain) was profiled in a study of shared clonotypes between healthy human individuals. Study details: Used for every donor were three CD4 naive, three CD4 memory, two CD8 naive and one CD8 memory plate.

CD45RO negativity and positive selection for CCR7 defined naive CD8 cells, a population that excluded terminally differentiated effector memory CD45RA+ cells. Nashville, Tennessee was home to all donors, who were Caucasian adults. V shed 4 bases and J shed 9 bases, with 25 bases lying between them. This CDR3 is built from 17 residues. Germline loops: CDR1 MGHRA, CDR2 YSYEKL. Assay: immunoSEQ multiplex PCR; the TCRdb copy retains only in-frame clones and omits some. The sample holds millions of clones, just under 95% seen once. Material: naive CD8+ T cells sorted from blood. V gene TRBV4-1 combines with J gene TRBJ1-5; tentative D call: TRBD1 (5 bases). The TCR was taken from a man younger than 30 in good health. The CDR3 DNA follows: TGCGCCAGCAGCCCTTCCTACACGGGACTCCGGATAGGGCCCCAGCATTTT. Translated: CASSPSYTGLRIGPQHF.